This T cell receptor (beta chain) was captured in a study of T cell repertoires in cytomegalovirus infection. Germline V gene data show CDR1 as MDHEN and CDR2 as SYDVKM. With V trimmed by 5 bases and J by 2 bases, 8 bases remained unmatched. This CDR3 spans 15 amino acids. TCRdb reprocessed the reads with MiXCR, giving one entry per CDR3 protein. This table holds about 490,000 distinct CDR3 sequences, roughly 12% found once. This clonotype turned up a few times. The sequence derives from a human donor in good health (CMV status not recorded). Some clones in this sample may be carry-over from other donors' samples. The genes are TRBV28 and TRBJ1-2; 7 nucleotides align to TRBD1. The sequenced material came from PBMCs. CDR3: CASSTPGGPNYGYTF. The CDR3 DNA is TGTGCCAGCAGTACCCCAGGGGGGCCAAACTATGGCTACACCTTC.